This passage covers 22 T cell receptor beta chains from one sample sequenced in a study of T cells in Graves' hyperthyroidism and ophthalmopathy. TCR beta CDR3 sequences were amplified from RNA transcripts. The primer set for the first-round RT-PCR of the TCR CDR3 was HTBI. TCRdb reanalysed the multiplex PCR reads using MiXCR and keeps one entry per CDR3 protein. The sample has under 300,000 distinct CDR3 sequences, less than 15% seen once. Input material: blood. The receptors originated from a woman aged 40 to 50 with Graves' hyperthyroidism that later progressed to Graves' ophthalmopathy.

This clonotype was detected ten times or more. The chain recombines TRBV28 with TRBJ2-7; D ambiguous. This CDR3 region has 12 residues. Deletions cut 6 bases from V and 9 bases from J, with 15 bases between. The germline V gene has CDR1 MDHEN and CDR2 SYDVKM. The CDR3 bases are TGTGCCAGCAGCTGGGCCAACCTCGTGCAGTACTTC. The encoded protein is CASSWANLVQYF.

This clonotype has a count of ten or more. The chain carries TRBV28 and TRBJ2-4; a possible D gene is TRBD1 (5 bases). The CDR3 has 17 amino acids. Germline values: CDR1 MDHEN, CDR2 SYDVKM. Trimming removed 4 bases from V and 0 bases from J, with 16 bases in between. CDR3 loop: CASSSPGAGLAKNIQYF. In nucleotides, the CDR3 is TGTGCCAGCAGTTCCCCTGGGGCAGGGCTAGCCAAAAACATTCAGTACTTC.

This clonotype was counted many times. The genes are TRBV29-1 and TRBJ1-1; 8 nucleotides line up with TRBD1. The CDR3 is made up of 12 amino acids. Germline V gene sequence: CDR1 SQVTM, CDR2 ANQGSEA. Trimming at V came to 6 bases and at J to 0 bases, leaving 0 bases not matched to a gene. DNA for the CDR3: TGCAGCGTGGGACAGGTGAACACTGAAGCTTTCTTT. Translation: CSVGQVNTEAFF.

This clonotype has ten or more counts. The genes are TRBV5-8 and TRBJ2-1, with TRBD2 matching 8 bases. Germline V gene data show CDR1 as SGHTS and CDR2 as YDEGEE. The CDR3 has 15 residues. Germline trimming cut 4 bases from V and 10 bases from J; bases unmatched to any gene: 13. The CDR3 sequence: CASSRSGLSGAEQFF. For the CDR3, the DNA is TGTGCCAGCAGCCGTTCGGGACTTAGCGGGGCGGAGCAGTTCTTC.

The rearrangement links TRBV5-6 to TRBJ2-7; a possible D gene is TRBD1 (6 bases). V was cut by 4 bases and J by 3 bases, with 23 bases left in between. The CDR3 is made up of 17 amino acids. Germline assignment: CDR1 SGHDT and CDR2 YYEEEE. This CDR3 reads CASSQWVARGPNYEQYF. DNA of the CDR3: TGTGCCAGCAGCCAATGGGTGGCCAGGGGCCCCAACTACGAGCAGTACTTC.

A few counts support this clonotype. V usage is TRBV4-1 and J usage is TRBJ1-3; D is unresolved. This CDR3 is built from 13 residues. Germline values: CDR1 MGHRA, CDR2 YSYEKL. Between the trimmed V and J ends, which lost 1 base and 8 bases, there was a span of 9 bases. The CDR3 is CASSQVMVDTIYF. The CDR3 DNA reads as TGCGCCAGCAGCCAAGTAATGGTGGACACCATATATTTT.

This clonotype was counted many times. The genes are TRBV6-2 or TRBV6-3 and TRBJ2-1; D gene uncertain. The CDR3 length is 11 residues. Looked up from germline, CDR1 is MNHEY and CDR2 is SVGEGT. V dropped 7 bases and J dropped 7 bases, with 8 bases sitting between them. The CDR3 spells CASTNGNEQFF. For the CDR3, the DNA is TGTGCCAGCACAAACGGAAATGAGCAGTTCTTC.

In its sample, this clonotype was seen once. This sequence joins TRBV20-1 and TRBJ1-2, with 7 bases identical to TRBD1. V shed 5 bases, J shed 0 bases, and the junction held 9 bases outside the gene matches. The CDR3 is 15 residues long. Per germline, CDR1 DFQATT and CDR2 SNEGSKA (reference sequence). CDR3: CSAEQGIGANYGYTF. CDR3 sequence (DNA): TGCAGTGCTGAACAGGGGATTGGAGCTAACTATGGCTACACCTTC.

This clonotype was picked up many times. The rearrangement links TRBV20-1 to TRBJ2-3; D may be TRBD1 or TRBD2 (6 bases each). From germline, CDR1 is DFQATT and CDR2 SNEGSKA (reference sequence). V was clipped by 5 bases and J by 2 bases, with 17 bases between them. The CDR3 length is 15 residues. CDR3 amino acids: CSAPIGGASTDTQYF. Written as DNA, the CDR3 is TGCAGTGCTCCAATCGGGGGCGCCTCCACAGATACGCAGTATTTT.

Ten or more counts support this clonotype. The chain joins TRBV19 to TRBJ2-7; 7 bases line up with TRBD2. The CDR3 contains 14 residues. Trimming at V came to 4 bases and at J to 4 bases, leaving 7 bases not matched to a gene. The V gene's germline CDR1 is LNHDA and CDR2 SQIVND (reference sequence). DNA of the CDR3: TGTGCCAGTAGTAATGTCGGGGGGAGTTACGAGCAGTACTTC. It encodes CASSNVGGSYEQYF. The complete variable domain, with remaining parts taken from reference TRBV19 and TRBJ2-7, reads DGGITQSPKYLFRKEGQNVTLSCEQNLNHDAMYWYRQDPGQGLRLIYYSQIVNDFQKGDIAEGYSVSREKKESFPLTVTSAQKNPTAFYLCASSNVGGSYEQYFGPGTRLTVT.

This clonotype was recorded many times. The V gene is TRBV12-3 or TRBV12-4, the J gene TRBJ1-2; maybe TRBD1 (5 bases). This CDR3 has 15 amino acids. Trimming pared 5 bases from V and 4 bases from J, leaving 17 bases between. CDR3 sequence reads: CASSPRTLASYGYTF. As DNA, the CDR3 is TGTGCCAGCAGTCCCCGGACACTCGCATCCTATGGCTACACCTTC.

In this sample, this clonotype turned up a few times. This chain links TRBV15 with TRBJ2-7, with 9 bases aligning to TRBD2. Trimming removed 9 bases from V and 7 bases from J; junction bases left unmatched: 16. This CDR3 contains 15 residues. Germline values: CDR1 LNHNV, CDR2 YYDKDF (reference sequence). As DNA, the CDR3 is TGTGCCACAAATACAAAGGTTAGCGGGAGTGGTGAGCAGTACTTC. Protein: CATNTKVSGSGEQYF.

On this clonotype itself: This could be a read error, since a much larger clone is one nucleotide away. The V call is TRBV12-3 or TRBV12-4, the J call TRBJ2-1; no clear D. The CDR3 contains 11 residues. V lost 2 bases and J lost 12, with 8 bases in between. CDR3 region: CASSLFYVQFF. The CDR3 bases are TGTGCCAGCAGTTTATTCTATGTGCAGTTCTTC.

This clonotype was seen repeatedly, ten times or more. This rearrangement joins TRBV12-3 or TRBV12-4 to TRBJ2-5; 10 bases align to TRBD2. Unmatched junction bases numbered 8, after V lost 6 bases and J lost 4 bases. The CDR3 runs 15 residues. Written as DNA, the CDR3 is TGTGCCAGCAGCATACCACTAGCGGGATCAGAGACCCAGTACTTC. Amino acid sequence: CASSIPLAGSETQYF.

This clonotype has ten or more counts. Here the CDR3 DNA reads TGTGCCAGCAGATTAGGGGCCACTGAAGCTTTCTTT. Protein product: CASRLGATEAFF. The chain links TRBV28 to TRBJ1-1; D may be TRBD1 (5 bases). CDR3 length equals 12 residues. Germline lookup yields CDR1 MDHEN and CDR2 SYDVKM. Between the trimmed V and J ends, which lost 6 bases and 4 bases, there was a span of 9 bases.

The sample holds many counts of this clonotype. The rearrangement joins TRBV7-9 to TRBJ2-5; 10 nucleotides agree with TRBD1. The germline gives CDR1 SEHNR, CDR2 FQNEAQ (reference sequence). V gave up 4 bases and J gave up 5 bases; unmatched junction bases: 4. The CDR3 has 14 amino acids. The CDR3 DNA is TGTGCCAGCAGCTCGACAGGGGGCCGGGAGACCCAGTACTTC. Its translation: CASSSTGGRETQYF. The complete variable domain, with remaining parts taken from reference TRBV7-9 and TRBJ2-5, reads DTGVSQNPRHKITKRGQNVTFRCDPISEHNRLYWYRQTLGQGPEFLTYFQNEAQLEKSRLLSDRFSAERPKGSFSTLEIQRTEQGDSAMYLCASSSTGGRETQYFGPGTRLLVL.

A few counts support this clonotype. The rearrangement joins TRBV14 to TRBJ1-4; D not certain. The V and J ends lost 6 bases and 4 bases respectively, with 15 bases between them. The CDR3 sequence is 15 residues long. The germline gives CDR1 SGHDN, CDR2 FVKESK. The DNA for the CDR3 is TGTGCCAGCAGGTCCGGGAGAATGGTTAATGAAAAACTGTTTTTT. Translating it yields CASRSGRMVNEKLFF. The full variable domain, in which reference TRBV14 and TRBJ1-4 provide the parts outside the CDR3, is EAGVTQFPSHSVIEKGQTVTLRCDPISGHDNLYWYRRVMGKEIKFLLHFVKESKQDESGMPNNRFLAERTGGTYSTLKVQPAELEDSGVYFCASRSGRMVNEKLFFGSGTQLSVL.

This clonotype has only a few counts. This could be a read error, since a much larger clone is one nucleotide away. This chain joins TRBV7-3 and TRBJ2-1, with 9 bases matching TRBD2. The CDR3 sequence is 17 residues long. CDR1 is SGHTA and CDR2 is FQGTGA in the germline V gene. J was trimmed by 9 bases and V by 4 bases; bases with no gene match: 16. The CDR3 sequence: CASSSGGIAGVMTEQFF. The CDR3 DNA reads TGTGCCAGCAGCTCAGGGGGGATAGCGGGAGTTATGACTGAGCAGTTCTTC.

In its sample, this clonotype was seen a few times. The chain uses TRBV24-1 and TRBJ2-7; TRBD2 aligns across 7 bases. V shed 4 bases, J shed 0 bases, and the junction held 2 bases outside the gene matches. The CDR3 length is 14 residues. Germline CDR1 and CDR2: KGHDR and SFDVKD. Here the CDR3 reads CATSEGGHSYEQYF. CDR3 in DNA: TGTGCCACCAGTGAGGGAGGGCACTCCTACGAGCAGTACTTC.

This clonotype was observed at least ten times. This rearrangement joins TRBV12-3 or TRBV12-4 to TRBJ1-5; a possible D gene is TRBD1 (5 bases). The CDR3 spans 14 residues. V was cut by 7 bases and J by 0 bases, with 10 bases left in between. The CDR3 protein is CASTGADSNQPQHF. The CDR3 DNA sequence: TGTGCCAGCACCGGGGCAGATAGCAATCAGCCCCAGCATTTT.

This clonotype was detected ten times or more. The rearrangement links TRBV10-3 to TRBJ2-7; the D gene is possibly TRBD1 (6 bases). The CDR3 loop spans 15 amino acids. V was clipped by 2 bases and J by 0 bases, with 11 bases between them. Germline V gene sequence: CDR1 ENHRY, CDR2 SYGVKD. The CDR3 region is CAISERTASSYEQYF. In DNA, the CDR3 is TGTGCCATCAGTGAGAGGACAGCTAGCTCCTACGAGCAGTACTTC.

This clonotype showed up many times. The J gene is TRBJ1-3, the V gene TRBV9; D may be TRBD1 (5 bases). The germline V gene has CDR1 SGDLS and CDR2 YYNGEE. This CDR3 spans 18 amino acids. The germline V and J ends were trimmed by 4 bases and 2 bases, with 22 bases remaining between them. Here the CDR3 reads CASSRTGGGGTPGNTIYF. The CDR3 region has the DNA TGTGCCAGCAGCCGCACCGGTGGAGGTGGGACGCCTGGAAACACCATATATTTT.